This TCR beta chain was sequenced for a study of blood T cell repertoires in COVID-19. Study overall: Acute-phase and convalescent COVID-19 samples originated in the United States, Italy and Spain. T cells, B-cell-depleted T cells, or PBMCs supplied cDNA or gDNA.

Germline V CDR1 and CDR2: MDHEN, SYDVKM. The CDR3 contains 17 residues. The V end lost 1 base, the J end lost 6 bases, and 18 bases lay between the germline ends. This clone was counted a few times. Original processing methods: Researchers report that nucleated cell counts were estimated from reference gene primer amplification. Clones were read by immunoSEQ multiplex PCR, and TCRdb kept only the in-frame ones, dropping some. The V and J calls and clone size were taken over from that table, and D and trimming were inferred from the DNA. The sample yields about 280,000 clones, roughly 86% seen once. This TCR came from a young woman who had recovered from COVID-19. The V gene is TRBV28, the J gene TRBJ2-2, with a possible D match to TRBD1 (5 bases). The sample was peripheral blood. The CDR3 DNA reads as TGTGCCAGCAGTTTATACCCAGGGATTCAGTCTCCCGGGGAGCTGTTTTTT. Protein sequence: CASSLYPGIQSPGELFF.